This TCR beta chain appears in the sequencing data of a study of spatial heterogeneity in lung cancer. TCRdb recomputed calls from the 5' RACE reads with MiXCR, one row per CDR3 protein. The sample contains around 10,000 distinct CDR3 sequences, about 3.5% of which appear only once. Time point reported: sample taken at primary tumor resection. Unsorted whole RNA from tumor, nontumor lung or frozen PBMC underwent sequencing. The donors comprised around 76 untreated early-stage non-small cell lung cancer patients. This clonotype was found many times. Because the library targeted alpha chains, this beta chain is an off-target read whose size means little. The specimen comprised PBMCs, sampled at surgery. The sequence was obtained from a female donor with early-stage non-small cell lung cancer.

The CDR3 nucleotides read TGCAGTGCTAGATTTGGGGCAGGGACTCTTCCTGGCACAGATACGCAGTATTTT. Protein: CSARFGAGTLPGTDTQYF. The V gene is TRBV20-1, the J gene TRBJ2-3, with D possibly TRBD2 on 6 matching bases. The V end was cut by 2 bases, the J end by 1 base, with 22 bases between. The CDR3 contains 18 residues. Germline V gene lookup returns CDR1 DFQATT and CDR2 SNEGSKA (reference sequence).